This TCR beta chain was identified in a study of regulatory T cells in long-lasting Graves disease. Looking at the study overall: Disease was considered persistent Graves' disease after over 5 years of antithyroid drugs (with positive TSH receptor antibodies).

Both iRepertoire HTBI primers and Arm-PCR of CDR3 regions were used to build the TCR beta libraries. In TCRdb, the multiplex PCR reads were re-called with MiXCR into one record per CDR3 protein. Of 700,000 or so distinct CDR3 sequences in the sample, around 30% were seen once. The CDR3 is 13 amino acids. V lost 0 bases and J lost 7, with 7 bases in between. Per the germline V gene, CDR1 is ENHRY and CDR2 is SYGVKD. The time point is: persistent/refractory GD, antithyroid drugs over 5 years with positive TRAb. TCR sequences were obtained from RNA taken from PBMCs. The study, taken as a whole, reports: TRBV28, TRBJ1-2 and TRBJ2-5 emerged as the favored segments in persistent disease. Few sampled subjects may have lowered accuracy. New patients shared 800 to 1,000 public clonotypes, fewer than the roughly 2,700 shared by persistent patients.

With respect to this clonotype: Its target is unknown.

This material consisted of peripheral blood mononuclear cells (PBMCs), taken when the disease was refractory, from a patient treated with antithyroid drugs. The TCR was taken from a female donor with Graves disease. V usage is TRBV10-3 and J usage is TRBJ1-5; TRBD1 might be the D (6 bases). The CDR3 region is CAISESGGQPQHF. The CDR3 DNA is TGTGCCATCAGTGAGTCAGGGGGACAGCCCCAGCATTTT.